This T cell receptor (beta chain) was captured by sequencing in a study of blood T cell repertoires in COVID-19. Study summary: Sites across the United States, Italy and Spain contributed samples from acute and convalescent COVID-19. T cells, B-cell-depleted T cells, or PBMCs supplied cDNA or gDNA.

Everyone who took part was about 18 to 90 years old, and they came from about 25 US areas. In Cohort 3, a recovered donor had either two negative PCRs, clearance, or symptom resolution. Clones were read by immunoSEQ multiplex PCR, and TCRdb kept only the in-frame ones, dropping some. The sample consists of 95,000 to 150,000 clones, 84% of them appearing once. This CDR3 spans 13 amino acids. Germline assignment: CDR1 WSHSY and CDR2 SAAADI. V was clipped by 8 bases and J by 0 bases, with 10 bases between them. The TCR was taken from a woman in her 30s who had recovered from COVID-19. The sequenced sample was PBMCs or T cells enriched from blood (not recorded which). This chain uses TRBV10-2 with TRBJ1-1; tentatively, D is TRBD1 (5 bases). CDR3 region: CASGGDLNTEAFF. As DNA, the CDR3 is TGCGCCAGCGGAGGGGACTTGAACACTGAAGCTTTCTTT.